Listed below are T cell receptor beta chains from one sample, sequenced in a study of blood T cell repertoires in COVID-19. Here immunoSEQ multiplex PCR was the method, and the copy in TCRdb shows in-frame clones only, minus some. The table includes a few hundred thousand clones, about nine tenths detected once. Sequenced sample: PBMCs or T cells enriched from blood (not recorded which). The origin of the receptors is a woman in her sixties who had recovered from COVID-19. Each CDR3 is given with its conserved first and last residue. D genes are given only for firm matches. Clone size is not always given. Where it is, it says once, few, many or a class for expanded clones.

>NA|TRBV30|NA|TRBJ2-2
TGTGCCTGGGCTACAGGGCGTGGGACCACCGGGGAGCTGTTTTTT
CAWATGRGTTGELFF
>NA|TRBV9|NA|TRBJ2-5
TGTGCCAGCAGCCCTGGAGAGAGGGAGACCCAGTACTTC
CASSPGERETQYF
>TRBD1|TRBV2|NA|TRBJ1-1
TGTGCCAGCAGTCCCAGGGGGCAGGAGAACACTGAAGCTTTCTTT
CASSPRGQENTEAFF
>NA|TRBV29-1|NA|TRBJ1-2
TGCAGCGCCTCACAAAGTAACTATGGCTACACCTTC
CSASQSNYGYTF
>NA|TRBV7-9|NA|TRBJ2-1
TGTGCCAGCAGCGCCCACGTTTGGGGGGAAGGGGATGAGCAGTTCTTC
CASSAHVWGEGDEQFF
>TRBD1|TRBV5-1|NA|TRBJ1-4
TGCGCCAGCAGCTTGGGGGACAGGGACAATGAAAAACTGTTTTTT
CASSLGDRDNEKLFF
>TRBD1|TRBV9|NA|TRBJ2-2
TGTGCCAGCAGCCCGTCCGGGACAGGGTACACCGGGGAGCTGTTTTTT
CASSPSGTGYTGELFF
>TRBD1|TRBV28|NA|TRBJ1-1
TGTGCCAGCAGTGTTGACAGGGCCACTGAAGCTTTCTTT
CASSVDRATEAFF
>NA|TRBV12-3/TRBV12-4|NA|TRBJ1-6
TGTGCCAGCAGCACAGGGATACGTTCACCCCTCCACTTT
CASSTGIRSPLHF
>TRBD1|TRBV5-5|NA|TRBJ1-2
TGTGCCAGCAGCTTCCGGGGACAGCCGGGGGGCTACACCTTC
CASSFRGQPGGYTF
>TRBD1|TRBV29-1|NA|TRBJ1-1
TGCAGCGTGGGGGGACAGGGCGTAATGAACACTGAAGCTTTCTTT
CSVGGQGVMNTEAFF
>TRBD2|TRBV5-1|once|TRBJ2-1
TGCGCCAGCCGTCCTTGGGCTAGCGGATTCTACAATGAGCAGTTCTTC
CASRPWASGFYNEQFF
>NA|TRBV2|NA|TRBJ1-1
TGTGCCAGTGCAGGGTCGGAGCTCGACACTGAAGCTTTCTTT
CASAGSELDTEAFF
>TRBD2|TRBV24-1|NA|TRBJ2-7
TGTGCCACCAGTTCGAGCGGGGGCTCCTACGAGCAGTACTTC
CATSSSGGSYEQYF
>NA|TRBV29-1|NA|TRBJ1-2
TGCAGCGTTGAAACGCAGGGAGGGTATGGCTACACCTTC
CSVETQGGYGYTF